This T cell receptor beta chain was obtained from a study of T cell clonality in common variable immunodeficiency. This clone was seen repeatedly, ten times or more. Its specificity is not known. The read terminates 3 residues before the CDR3 end, so the remaining end is supplied by the germline J gene. TCRdb keeps only in-frame clones here, not all; method: immunoSEQ multiplex PCR. Altogether tens of thousands of clones were found in the sample, and no singletons occur. This CDR3 has 15 residues. Germline lookup yields CDR1 SEHNR and CDR2 FQNEAQ (reference sequence). Deletions cut 5 bases from V and 4 bases from J, with 17 bases between. Findings and caveats of the study: Reportedly, TCR beta sequences from common variable immunodeficiency showed fewer deletions and N-nucleotide insertions.

The source material was peripheral blood mononuclear cells. The sequence derives from a person between 18 and 75 years old in good health. The rearrangement uses TRBV7-9 and TRBJ2-5, with a weak D call TRBD1 (7 bases). The CDR3 spells CASSRSRQGGETQYF. The CDR3 bases that were read are TGTGCCAGCAGCCGAAGTCGACAGGGAGGAGAGACC.